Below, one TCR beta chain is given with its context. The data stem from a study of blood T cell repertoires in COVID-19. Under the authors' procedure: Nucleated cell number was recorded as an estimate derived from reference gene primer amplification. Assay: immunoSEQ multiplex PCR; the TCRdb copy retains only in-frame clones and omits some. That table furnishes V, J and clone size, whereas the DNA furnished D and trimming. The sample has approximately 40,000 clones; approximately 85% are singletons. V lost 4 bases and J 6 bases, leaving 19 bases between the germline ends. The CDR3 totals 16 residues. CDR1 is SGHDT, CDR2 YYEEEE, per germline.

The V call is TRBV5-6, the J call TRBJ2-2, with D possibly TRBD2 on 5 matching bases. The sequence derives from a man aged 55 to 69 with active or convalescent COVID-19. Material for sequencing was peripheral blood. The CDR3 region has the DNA TGTGCCAGCAGCCCCGACTATAACCTCAGGCCCGGGGAGCTGTTTTTT. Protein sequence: CASSPDYNLRPGELFF.